The TCR beta chain under discussion was sequenced for a study of blood T cell repertoires in COVID-19. The data were produced by immunoSEQ multiplex PCR, yet TCRdb's version contains in-frame clones alone and is incomplete. The sample carries some 320,000 clones, around nine tenths recorded once. Enrolled through a virtual design, the participants were between about 18 and 89 years of age and came from around 25 US areas. All exposed participants met a person with COVID-19 within 2 weeks before entering the study. The CDR3 is 16 residues long. V trimming: 4 bases; J trimming: 7 bases; junction bases outside the gene matches: 11. Germline V gene lookup returns CDR1 SGDLS and CDR2 YYNGEE.

The source material was PBMCs or T cells enriched from blood (not recorded which). This chain connects TRBV9 to TRBJ1-6, with 7 bases matching TRBD1. This TCR derives from a woman in her twenties or thirties who had been exposed to COVID-19. The CDR3 nucleotides read TGTGCCAGCAGCCCCGAGGGGGCAGGCCTAAATTCACCCCTCCACTTT. Protein: CASSPEGAGLNSPLHF.